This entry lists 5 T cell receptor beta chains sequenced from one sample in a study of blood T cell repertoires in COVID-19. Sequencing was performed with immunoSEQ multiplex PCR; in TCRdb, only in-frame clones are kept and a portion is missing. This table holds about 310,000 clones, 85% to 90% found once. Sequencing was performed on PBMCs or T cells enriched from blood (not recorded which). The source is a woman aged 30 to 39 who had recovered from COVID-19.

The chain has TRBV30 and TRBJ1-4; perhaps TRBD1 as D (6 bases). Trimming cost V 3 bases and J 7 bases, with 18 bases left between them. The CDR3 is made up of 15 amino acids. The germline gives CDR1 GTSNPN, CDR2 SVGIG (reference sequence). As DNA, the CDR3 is TGTGCCTGGAGAAAACCTGACAGGCGGATTGAAAAACTGTTTTTT. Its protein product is CAWRKPDRRIEKLFF.

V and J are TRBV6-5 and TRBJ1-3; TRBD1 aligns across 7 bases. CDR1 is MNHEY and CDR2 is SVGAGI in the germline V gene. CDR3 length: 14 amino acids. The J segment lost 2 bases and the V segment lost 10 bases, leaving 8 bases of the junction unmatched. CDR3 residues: CATSSQGAGNTIYF. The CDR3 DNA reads TGTGCCACCTCGAGCCAGGGGGCTGGAAACACCATATATTTT.

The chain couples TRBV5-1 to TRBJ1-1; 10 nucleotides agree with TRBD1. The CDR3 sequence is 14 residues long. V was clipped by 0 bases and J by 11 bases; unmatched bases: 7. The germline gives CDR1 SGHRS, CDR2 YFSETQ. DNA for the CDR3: TGCGCCAGCAGCTTGGGACAGGGGGCGCGTGGGGCTTTCTTT. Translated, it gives CASSLGQGARGAFF. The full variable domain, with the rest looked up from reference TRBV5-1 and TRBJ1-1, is KAGVTQTPRYLIKTRGQQVTLSCSPISGHRSVSWYQQTPGQGLQFLFEYFSETQRNKGNFPGRFSGRQFSNSRSEMNVSTLELGDSALYLCASSLGQGARGAFFGQGTRLTVV.

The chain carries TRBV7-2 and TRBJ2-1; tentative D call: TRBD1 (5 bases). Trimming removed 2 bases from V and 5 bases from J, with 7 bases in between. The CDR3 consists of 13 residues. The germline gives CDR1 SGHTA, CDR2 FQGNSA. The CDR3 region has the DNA TGTGCCAGCAGCTTATGGACAAACAATGAGCAGTTCTTC. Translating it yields CASSLWTNNEQFF.

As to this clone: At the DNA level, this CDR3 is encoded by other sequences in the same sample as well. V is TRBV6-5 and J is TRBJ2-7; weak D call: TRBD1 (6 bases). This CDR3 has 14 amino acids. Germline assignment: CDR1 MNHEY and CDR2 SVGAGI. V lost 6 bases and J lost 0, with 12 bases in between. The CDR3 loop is CASRLAGDSYEQYF. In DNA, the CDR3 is TGTGCCAGCAGGCTTGCAGGGGACTCCTACGAGCAGTACTTC.